This T cell receptor beta chain was sequenced during a study of identifying expanded T cells in peripheral blood. General study results and limits: Variance in clone template counts between two-week samples significantly increased with total template count across all healthy donors. About 1.2 clones differed between technical replicates, versus approximately 17 and 20 over time.

This clone was recorded once. Its antigen is undetermined. During the collection period, no donor immune events like infections were recorded. Trimming shortened V by 0 bases and J by 4 bases, and 8 bases separated the two germline ends. CDR1 and CDR2 (germline): SGHNT, YYREEE (reference sequence). The CDR3 runs 13 residues. TCRdb's table, derived via immunoSEQ multiplex PCR, lists solely in-frame clones and lacks some. This table has about 83,000 clones, 89% appearing once. The sample consisted of blood. The receptor's source is a person between 18 and 70 years old in good health. The chain carries TRBV5-4 and TRBJ2-7; D is uncertain. For the CDR3, the DNA is TGTGCCAGCAGCTTGGCCGCCGGATACGAGCAGTACTTC. It encodes CASSLAAGYEQYF.